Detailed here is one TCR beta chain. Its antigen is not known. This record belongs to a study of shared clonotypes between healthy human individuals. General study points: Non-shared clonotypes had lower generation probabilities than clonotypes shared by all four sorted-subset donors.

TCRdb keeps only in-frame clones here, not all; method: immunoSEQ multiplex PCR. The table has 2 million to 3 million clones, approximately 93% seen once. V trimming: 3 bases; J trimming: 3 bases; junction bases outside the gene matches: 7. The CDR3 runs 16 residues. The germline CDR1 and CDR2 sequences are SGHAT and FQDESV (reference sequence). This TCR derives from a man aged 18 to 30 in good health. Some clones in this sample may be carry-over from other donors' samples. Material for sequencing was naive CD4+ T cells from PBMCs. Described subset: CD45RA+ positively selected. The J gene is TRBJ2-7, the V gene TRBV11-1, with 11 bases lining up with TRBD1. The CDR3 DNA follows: TGTGCCAGCAGCTTGACCGGGACAGGGGGTCTCTACGAGCAGTACTTC. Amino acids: CASSLTGTGGLYEQYF.